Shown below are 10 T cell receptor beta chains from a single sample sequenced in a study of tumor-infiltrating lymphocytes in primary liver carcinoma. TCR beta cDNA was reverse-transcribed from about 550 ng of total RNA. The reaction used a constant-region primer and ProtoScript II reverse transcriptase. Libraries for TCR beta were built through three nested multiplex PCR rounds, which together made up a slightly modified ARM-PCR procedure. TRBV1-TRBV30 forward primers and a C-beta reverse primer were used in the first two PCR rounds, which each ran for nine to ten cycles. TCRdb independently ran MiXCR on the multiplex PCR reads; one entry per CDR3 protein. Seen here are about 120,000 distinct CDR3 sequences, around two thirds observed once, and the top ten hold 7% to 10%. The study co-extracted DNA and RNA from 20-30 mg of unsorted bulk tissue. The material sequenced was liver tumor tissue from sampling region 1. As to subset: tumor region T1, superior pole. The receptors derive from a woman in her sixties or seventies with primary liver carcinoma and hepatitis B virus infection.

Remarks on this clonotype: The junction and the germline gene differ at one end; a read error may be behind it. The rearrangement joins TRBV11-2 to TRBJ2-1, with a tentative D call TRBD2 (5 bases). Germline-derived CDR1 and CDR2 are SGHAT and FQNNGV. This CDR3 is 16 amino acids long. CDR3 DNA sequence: TGTGCCAGCAGCTTATTTTCTAGTGGGAGTTCCAGTGAGCAGCTCTTC. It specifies CASSLFSSGSSSEQLF.

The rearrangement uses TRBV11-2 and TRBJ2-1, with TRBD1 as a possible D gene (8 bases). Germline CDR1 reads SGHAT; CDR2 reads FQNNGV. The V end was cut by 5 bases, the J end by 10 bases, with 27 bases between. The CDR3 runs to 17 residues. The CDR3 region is CASSPGGGGSERREQFF. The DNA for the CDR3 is TGTGCCAGCAGCCCAGGGGGCGGGGGTAGCGAGAGGAGGGAGCAGTTCTTC.

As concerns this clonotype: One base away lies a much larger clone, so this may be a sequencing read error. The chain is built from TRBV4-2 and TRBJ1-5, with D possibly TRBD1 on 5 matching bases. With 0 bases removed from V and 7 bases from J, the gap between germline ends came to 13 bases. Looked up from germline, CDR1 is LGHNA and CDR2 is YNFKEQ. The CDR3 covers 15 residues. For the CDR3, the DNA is TGTGCCAGCAGCCAAGAGGTAAGGGGAAAACAGCCCCAGCATTTT. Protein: CASSQEVRGKQPQHF.

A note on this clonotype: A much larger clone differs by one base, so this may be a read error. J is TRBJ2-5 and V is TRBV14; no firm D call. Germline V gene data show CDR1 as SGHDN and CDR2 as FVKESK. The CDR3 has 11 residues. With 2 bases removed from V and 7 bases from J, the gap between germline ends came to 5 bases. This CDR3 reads CASSQIRTQYF. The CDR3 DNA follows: TGTGCCAGCAGCCAAATTAGGACCCAGTACTTC.

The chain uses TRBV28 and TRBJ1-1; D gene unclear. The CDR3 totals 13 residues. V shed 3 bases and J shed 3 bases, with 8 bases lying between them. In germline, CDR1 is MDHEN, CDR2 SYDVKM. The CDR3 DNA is TGTGCCAGCAGTTTCCAGGACTACACTGAAGCTTTCTTT. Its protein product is CASSFQDYTEAFF.

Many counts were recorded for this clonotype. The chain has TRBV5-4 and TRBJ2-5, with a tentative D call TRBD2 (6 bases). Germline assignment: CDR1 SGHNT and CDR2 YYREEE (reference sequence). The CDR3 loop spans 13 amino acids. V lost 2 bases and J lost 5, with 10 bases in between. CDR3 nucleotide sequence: TGTGCCAGCAGCTTTGGGGGGATGGAGACCCAGTACTTC. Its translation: CASSFGGMETQYF.

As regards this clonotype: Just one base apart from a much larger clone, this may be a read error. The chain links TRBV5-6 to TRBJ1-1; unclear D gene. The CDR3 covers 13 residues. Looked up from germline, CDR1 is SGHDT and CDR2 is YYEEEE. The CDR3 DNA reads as TGTGCCAGCATCTTGATAGGAAACACTGAAGCTTTCTTT. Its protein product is CASILIGNTEAFF.

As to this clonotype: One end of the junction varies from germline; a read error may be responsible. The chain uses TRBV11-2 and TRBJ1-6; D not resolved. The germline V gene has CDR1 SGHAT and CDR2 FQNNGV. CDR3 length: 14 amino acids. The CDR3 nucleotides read TGTGCCAGCAGCCTACAGCCTCTTAATTCACCCCTCAACTTT. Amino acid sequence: CASSLQPLNSPLNF.

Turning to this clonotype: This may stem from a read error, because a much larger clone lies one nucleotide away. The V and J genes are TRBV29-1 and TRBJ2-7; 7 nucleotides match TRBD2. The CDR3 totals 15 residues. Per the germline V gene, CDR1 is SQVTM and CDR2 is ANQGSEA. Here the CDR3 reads CSLEDLASGLYEQYF. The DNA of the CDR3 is TGCAGCCTTGAAGATTTGGCTAGCGGACTTTACGAGCAGTACTTC.

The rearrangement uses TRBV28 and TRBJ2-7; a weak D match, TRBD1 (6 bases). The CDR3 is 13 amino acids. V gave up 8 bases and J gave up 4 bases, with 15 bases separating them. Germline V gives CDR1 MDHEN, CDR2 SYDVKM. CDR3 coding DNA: TGTGCCAGCTACAGGGACACCTCATACGAGCAGTACTTC. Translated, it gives CASYRDTSYEQYF.